This T cell receptor (beta chain) came from a study of OX40 agonist ivuxolimab in advanced cancers. Study context: Enrollees could have had prior anti-PD-1, anti-PD-L1 or anti-CTLA-4 therapy, which 40% had received. The study's findings and limits: Among the lowest peripheral clonal expansion occurred in 0.1-3.0 mg/kg partial responders.

Notes on this clone: Its target is unknown.

Data came from immunoSEQ multiplex PCR; TCRdb stores just in-frame clones and leaves some out. The sample has approximately 82,000 clones; approximately 82% are singletons. The TCR was taken from an adult with an advanced solid tumor such as melanoma, head and neck, liver or kidney cancer. The source was CD4+ or CD8+ T cells sorted from blood, collected in a trial of the OX40 agonist ivuxolimab.

The DNA of the CDR3 is TGTGCCAGCAGCCAGGGACTAGCCTTAGATACGCAGTATTTT. It yields the protein CASSQGLALDTQYF. This sequence joins TRBV7-2 and TRBJ2-3; 9 bases fit TRBD2. V lost 5 bases to trimming and J lost 5 bases; unmatched junction nucleotides: 5. CDR1 is SGHTA, CDR2 FQGNSA, per germline. This CDR3 contains 14 residues. Filled out from reference TRBV7-2 and TRBJ2-3, the complete variable domain reads GAGVSQSPSNKVTEKGKDVELRCDPISGHTALYWYRQSLGQGLEFLIYFQGNSAPDKSGLPSDRFSAERTGGSVSTLTIQRTQQEDSAVYLCASSQGLALDTQYFGPGTRLTVL.